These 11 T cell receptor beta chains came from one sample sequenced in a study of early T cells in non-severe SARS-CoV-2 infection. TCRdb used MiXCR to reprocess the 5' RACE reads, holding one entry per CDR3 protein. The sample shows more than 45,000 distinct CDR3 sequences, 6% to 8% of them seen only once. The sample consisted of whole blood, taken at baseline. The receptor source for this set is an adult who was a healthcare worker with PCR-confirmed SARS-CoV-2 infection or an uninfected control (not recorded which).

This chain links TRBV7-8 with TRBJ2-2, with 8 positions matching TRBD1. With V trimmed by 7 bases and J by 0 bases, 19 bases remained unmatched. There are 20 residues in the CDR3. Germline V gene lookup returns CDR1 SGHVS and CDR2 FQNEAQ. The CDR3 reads CASTEPYRGNPSSNTGELFF. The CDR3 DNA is TGTGCCAGCACCGAACCGTACAGGGGGAACCCTTCGTCGAACACCGGGGAGCTGTTTTTT.

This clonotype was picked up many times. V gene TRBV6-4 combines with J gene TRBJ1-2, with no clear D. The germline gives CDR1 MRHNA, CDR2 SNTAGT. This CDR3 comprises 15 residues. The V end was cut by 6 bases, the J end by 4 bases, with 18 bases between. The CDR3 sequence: CASRSLPQEGYGYTF. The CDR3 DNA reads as TGTGCCAGCAGGAGCCTCCCGCAGGAGGGCTATGGCTACACCTTC.

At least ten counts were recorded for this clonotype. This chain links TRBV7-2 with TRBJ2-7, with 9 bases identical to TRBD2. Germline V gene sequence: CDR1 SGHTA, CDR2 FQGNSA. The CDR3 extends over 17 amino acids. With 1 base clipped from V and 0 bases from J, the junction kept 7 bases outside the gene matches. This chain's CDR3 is CASSLGLAGRISYEQYF. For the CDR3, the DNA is TGTGCCAGCAGCTTAGGGCTAGCGGGGCGGATCTCCTACGAGCAGTACTTC.

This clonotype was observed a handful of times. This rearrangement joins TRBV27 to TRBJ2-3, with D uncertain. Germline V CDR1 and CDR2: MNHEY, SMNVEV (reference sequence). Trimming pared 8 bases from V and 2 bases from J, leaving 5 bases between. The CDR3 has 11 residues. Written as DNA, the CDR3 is TGTGCCAGCGGATTCACAGATACGCAGTATTTT. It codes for CASGFTDTQYF.

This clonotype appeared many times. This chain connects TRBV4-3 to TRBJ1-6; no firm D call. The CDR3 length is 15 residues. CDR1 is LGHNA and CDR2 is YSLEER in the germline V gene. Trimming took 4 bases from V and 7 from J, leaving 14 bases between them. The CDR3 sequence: CASSREAALNSPLHF. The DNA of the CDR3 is TGCGCCAGCAGCCGTGAGGCAGCCCTGAATTCACCCCTCCACTTT.

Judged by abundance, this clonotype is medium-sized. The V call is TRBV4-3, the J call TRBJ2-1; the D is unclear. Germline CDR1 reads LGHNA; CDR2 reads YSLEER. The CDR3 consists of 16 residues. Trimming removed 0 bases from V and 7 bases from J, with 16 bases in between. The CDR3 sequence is CASSQDGSTEDNEQFF. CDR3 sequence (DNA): TGCGCCAGCAGCCAAGATGGGTCGACTGAGGATAATGAGCAGTTCTTC.

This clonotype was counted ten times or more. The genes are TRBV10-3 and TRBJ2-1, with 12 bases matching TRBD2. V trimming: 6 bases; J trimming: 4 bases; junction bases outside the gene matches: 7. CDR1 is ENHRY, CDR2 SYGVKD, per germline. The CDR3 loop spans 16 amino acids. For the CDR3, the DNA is TGTGCCATCAGCGCTGGACTAGCGGGACAGTACAATGAGCAGTTCTTC. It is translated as CAISAGLAGQYNEQFF.

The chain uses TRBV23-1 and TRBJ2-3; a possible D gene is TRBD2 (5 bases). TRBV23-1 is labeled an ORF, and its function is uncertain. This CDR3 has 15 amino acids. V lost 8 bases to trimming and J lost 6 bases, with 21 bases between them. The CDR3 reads CASGGRVDLTDTQYF. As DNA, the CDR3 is TGCGCCAGCGGAGGAAGGGTAGACCTGACCGATACGCAGTATTTT.

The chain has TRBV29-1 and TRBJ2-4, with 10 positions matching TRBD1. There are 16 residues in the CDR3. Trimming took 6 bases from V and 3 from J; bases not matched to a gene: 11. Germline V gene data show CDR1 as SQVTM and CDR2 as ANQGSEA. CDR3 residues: CSVERGQGFGKNIQYF. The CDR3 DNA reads TGCAGCGTCGAAAGGGGACAGGGGTTTGGCAAAAACATTCAGTACTTC.

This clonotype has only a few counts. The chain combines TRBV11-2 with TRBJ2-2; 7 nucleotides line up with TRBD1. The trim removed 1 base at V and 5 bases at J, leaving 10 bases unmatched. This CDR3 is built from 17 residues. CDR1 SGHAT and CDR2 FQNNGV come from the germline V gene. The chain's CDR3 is CASSLGDSARSTGELFF. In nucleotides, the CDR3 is TGTGCCAGCAGCTTAGGGGACAGTGCGCGAAGTACCGGGGAGCTGTTTTTT.

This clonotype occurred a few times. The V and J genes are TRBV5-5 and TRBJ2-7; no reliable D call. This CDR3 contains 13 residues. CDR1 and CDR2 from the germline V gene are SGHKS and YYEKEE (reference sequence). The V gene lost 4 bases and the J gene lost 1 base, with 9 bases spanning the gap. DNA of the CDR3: TGTGCCAGCAGCCGACCACCTTCCTACGAGCAGTACTTC. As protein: CASSRPPSYEQYF.